The clone carrying this TCR beta chain has just one count. The source of the sample is a study of blood T cell repertoires in COVID-19. Study information: Nucleic acid was either cDNA or gDNA, and it came from T cells, B-cell-depleted T cells, or PBMCs.

TCRdb's copy holds only in-frame clones and misses some; the assay was immunoSEQ multiplex PCR. The sample comprises approximately 240,000 clones, just over 90% of which are singletons, and about 1.9% rests with the top ten. CDR1 and CDR2 (germline): SGHRS, YFSETQ. The CDR3 has 14 residues. Germline trimming cut 2 bases from V and 4 bases from J; bases unmatched to any gene: 5. Resolution of symptoms, clearance, or two negative PCRs was present in recovered Cohort 3 donors. This receptor was obtained from a young woman who had recovered from COVID-19. Source material: PBMCs or T cells enriched from blood (not recorded which). The rearrangement joins TRBV5-1 to TRBJ1-1, with 7 bases lining up with TRBD1. The CDR3 sequence: CASSFWTGGTEAFF. The CDR3 bases are TGCGCCAGCAGCTTCTGGACAGGCGGCACTGAAGCTTTCTTT.